The 32 T cell receptor beta chains listed next were all sequenced from one sample in a study of shared clonotypes between healthy human individuals. TCRdb keeps only in-frame clones here, not all; method: immunoSEQ multiplex PCR. The table lists hundreds of thousands of clones, 75% to 80% of them singletons. The specimen sequenced was PBMCs. These TCRs come from a woman aged 40 to 50 in good health. Some clones in this sample may be carry-over from other donors' samples.

V is TRBV5-7 and J is TRBJ2-5; the match to TRBD1 covers 10 bases. TRBV5-7 is an open reading frame, and its role is uncertain. V lost 4 bases, J lost 0 bases, and 6 bases stayed unmatched. CDR3 length equals 16 residues. The CDR3: CASSGMGQGYQETQYF. The CDR3, as DNA: TGTGCCAGCAGCGGGATGGGACAGGGGTACCAAGAGACCCAGTACTTC.

Concerning this clone itself: It is likely a read error: a sequence one base away is far more abundant. This chain uses TRBV11-3 with TRBJ2-3; the D gene is possibly TRBD2 (5 bases). Germline CDR1 SGHNT, CDR2 YENEEA. This CDR3 spans 14 amino acids. CDR3: CVSSPRPDSASQYF. CDR3 in DNA: TGTGTCAGCAGCCCGCGGCCCGATAGCGCCTCGCAGTATTTT.

V usage is TRBV28 and J usage is TRBJ1-3, with D perhaps matching TRBD1 (6 bases). This CDR3 contains 18 residues. The V end was cut by 4 bases, the J end by 0 bases, with 19 bases between. Germline CDR1 and CDR2: MDHEN and SYDVKM. CDR3 region: CASSSLQGFGVSGNTIYF. DNA of the CDR3: TGTGCCAGCAGTTCCCTACAGGGTTTCGGGGTCTCTGGAAACACCATATATTTT.

This clone was counted between two and nine times. The chain recombines TRBV7-9 with TRBJ2-3; 7 positions agree with TRBD2. Germline V lookup: CDR1 SEHNR, CDR2 FQNEAQ (reference sequence). The ends lost 8 bases at V and 6 bases at J; junction bases unmatched: 2. This CDR3 has 11 amino acids. CDR3 region: CASLAVDTQYF. CDR3 nucleotides: TGTGCCAGCCTAGCGGTGGATACGCAGTATTTT.

The chain joins TRBV5-6 to TRBJ1-3; D gene ambiguous. The CDR3 sequence is 16 residues long. The germline V gene encodes CDR1 SGHDT and CDR2 YYEEEE. Trimming pared 2 bases from V and 0 bases from J, leaving 12 bases between. The CDR3 loop is CASSFPGSTSGNTIYF. The DNA of the CDR3 is TGTGCCAGCAGCTTCCCGGGCTCGACCTCTGGAAACACCATATATTTT.

A word on this clone: Germline is not matched at one junction end, which may reflect a read error. The V call is TRBV11-2, the J call TRBJ2-1; 9 nucleotides agree with TRBD2. The CDR3 sequence is 14 residues long. Germline-derived CDR1 and CDR2 are SGHAT and FQNNGV. CDR3 loop: CASSWTSEYSEQFF. The DNA of the CDR3 is TGTGCCAGCTCCTGGACTAGCGAATACAGTGAGCAGTTCTTC.

The chain recombines TRBV9 with TRBJ2-1; TRBD2 matches 13 bases. The CDR3 is made up of 18 amino acids. The germline V gene encodes CDR1 SGDLS and CDR2 YYNGEE. With 4 bases clipped from V and 9 bases from J, the junction kept 16 bases outside the gene matches. The CDR3 nucleotides are TGTGCCAGCAGCCCAACCTTATCCGGACTAGCGGGAGATCGTGAGCAGTTCTTC. This encodes CASSPTLSGLAGDREQFF.

This clone was detected once. This chain connects TRBV5-8 to TRBJ1-5; no reliable D call. Trimming removed 0 bases from V and 7 bases from J, with 8 bases in between. Germline V lookup: CDR1 SGHTS, CDR2 YDEGEE. This CDR3 region has 13 residues. The CDR3 is CASSLGVRQPQHF. CDR3 coding DNA: TGTGCCAGCAGCTTGGGGGTACGCCAGCCCCAGCATTTT.

This clone was recorded many times. V usage is TRBV5-6 and J usage is TRBJ2-5; 11 bases map to TRBD2. The CDR3 sequence is 14 residues long. J gave up 5 bases and V 5 bases, and 5 bases lay outside the gene matches. CDR1 is SGHDT, CDR2 YYEEEE, per germline. The CDR3 region is CASSPSGRWETQYF. CDR3 nucleotide sequence: TGTGCCAGCAGTCCTAGCGGGAGGTGGGAGACCCAGTACTTC.

The chain joins TRBV28 to TRBJ1-2; 7 bases agree with TRBD1. CDR3 length: 18 amino acids. The germline CDR1 and CDR2 sequences are MDHEN and SYDVKM. The V and J ends lost 2 bases and 6 bases, in that order; junction bases with no gene match: 18. CDR3 sequence (DNA): TGTGCCAGCAGTTTAAGGTTTTGGGTGAGGGACAGCAAACATGGCTACACCTTC. Amino acids: CASSLRFWVRDSKHGYTF.

The chain joins TRBV9 to TRBJ2-3, with 11 bases fitting TRBD2. Trimming cost V 4 bases and J 1 base; bases outside gene matches: 8. The germline CDR1 and CDR2 sequences are SGDLS and YYNGEE. This CDR3 contains 17 residues. The CDR3 spells CASSRDGTSGGTDTQYF. In nucleotides, the CDR3 is TGTGCCAGCAGCCGCGACGGGACTAGCGGAGGCACAGATACGCAGTATTTT.

The chain carries TRBV2 and TRBJ2-7; TRBD2 aligns across 7 bases. This CDR3 has 11 amino acids. Germline CDR1 and CDR2: SNHLY and FYNNEI. Trimming took 8 bases from V and 5 from J; bases not matched to a gene: 3. CDR3 residues: CASGGVNEQYF. CDR3 in DNA: TGTGCCAGCGGGGGGGTCAACGAGCAGTACTTC.

Turning to this clone: This likely came from a read error, as a far larger clone is one base away. The rearrangement links TRBV29-1 to TRBJ2-5, with D perhaps being TRBD1 or TRBD2 (5 bases each). The germline gives CDR1 SQVTM, CDR2 ANQGSEA. CDR3 length: 11 amino acids. CDR3: CSVGEQEAQYF. DNA for the CDR3: TGCAGCGTGGGGGAACAAGAGGCCCAGTACTTC. Using reference TRBV29-1 and TRBJ2-5 for the parts outside the CDR3, the full variable domain is SAVISQKPSRDICQRGTSLTIQCQVDSQVTMMFWYRQQPGQSLTLIATANQGSEATYESGFVIDKFPISRPNLTFSTLTVSNMSPEDSSIYLCSVGEQEAQYFGPGTRLLVL.

This chain links TRBV5-6 with TRBJ2-7; TRBD2 matches at 8 bases. This CDR3 spans 17 amino acids. CDR1 and CDR2 from the germline V gene are SGHDT and YYEEEE. Trimming at V came to 5 bases and at J to 0 bases, leaving 13 bases not matched to a gene. The CDR3 bases are TGTGCCAGCAGACCGGACGGTTTAGCGGGGAGCTCCTACGAGCAGTACTTC. Protein sequence: CASRPDGLAGSSYEQYF.

The V call is TRBV7-2, the J call TRBJ2-4, with a tentative D call TRBD1 (6 bases). Germline-derived CDR1 and CDR2 are SGHTA and FQGNSA. The V end lost 2 bases, the J end lost 0 bases, and 11 bases lay between the germline ends. This CDR3 has 16 amino acids. The DNA for the CDR3 is TGTGCCAGCAGCTTACAAGGGGGTTTAGCCAAAAACATTCAGTACTTC. Amino acid sequence: CASSLQGGLAKNIQYF.

V and J are TRBV6-6 and TRBJ1-1; D ambiguous. This CDR3 has 16 residues. Germline V gene sequence: CDR1 MNHNY, CDR2 SVGAGI (reference sequence). V was clipped by 5 bases and J by 8 bases, with 24 bases between them. The CDR3 DNA is TGTGCCAGCAGTAATCAGATGGGGTACACAGAACAAGAAGCTTTCTTT. Its protein is CASSNQMGYTEQEAFF.

The CDR3, as DNA: TGTGCCAGCAGTCCCCGGGGTTCGGAGACCCAGTACTTC. Protein sequence: CASSPRGSETQYF. J is TRBJ2-5 and V is TRBV27, with D possibly TRBD2 on 5 matching bases. CDR1 and CDR2 from the germline V gene are MNHEY and SMNVEV (reference sequence). Trimming removed 5 bases at V and 5 bases at J, with 12 bases between. CDR3 length equals 13 residues.

This clone was detected once. V gene TRBV11-3 combines with J gene TRBJ2-3; 8 positions match TRBD1. Germline V CDR1 and CDR2: SGHNT, YENEEA. Trimming at V came to 5 bases and at J to 6 bases, leaving 13 bases not matched to a gene. This CDR3 contains 16 residues. CDR3 coding DNA: TGTGCCAGCAGCCCCTCGGCAACAGGGGGAAGGGATACGCAGTATTTT. Translation: CASSPSATGGRDTQYF.

This CDR3 is CASSLRTSGRTDTQYF. CDR3 nucleotide sequence: TGTGCCAGCAGCCTCCGGACTAGCGGGAGGACAGATACGCAGTATTTT. This chain uses TRBV13 with TRBJ2-3; TRBD2 aligns across 14 bases. This CDR3 is built from 16 residues. The J segment lost 3 bases and the V segment lost 5 bases, leaving 4 bases of the junction unmatched. CDR1 and CDR2 from the germline V gene are PRHDT and FYEKMQ (reference sequence).

As concerns this clone: A much more abundant neighbour one base away suggests this may be a read error. V usage is TRBV29-1 and J usage is TRBJ2-2, with a tentative D call TRBD2 (6 bases). Germline CDR1 is SQVTM and CDR2 is ANQGSEA. The CDR3 has 12 amino acids. The CDR3 sequence: CSVVPFAGGLFF. The CDR3 DNA reads TGCAGCGTTGTTCCCTTTGCCGGGGGGCTGTTTTTT.

The chain is built from TRBV6-6 and TRBJ2-2, with TRBD2 as a possible D gene (5 bases). Germline CDR1 and CDR2: MNHNY and SVGAGI (reference sequence). The CDR3 extends over 13 amino acids. V lost 4 bases to trimming and J lost 5 bases, with 8 bases between them. The CDR3 loop is CASSSGDTGELFF. The CDR3 DNA sequence: TGTGCCAGCAGTTCCGGGGATACCGGGGAGCTGTTTTTT.

The chain combines TRBV9 with TRBJ1-2; 7 bases line up with TRBD1. The CDR3 is 11 residues long. Trimming cost V 4 bases and J 8 bases; bases outside gene matches: 2. The germline V gene has CDR1 SGDLS and CDR2 YYNGEE. This CDR3 reads CASSPQGGYTF. CDR3 nucleotide sequence: TGTGCCAGCAGCCCACAGGGGGGCTACACCTTC.

The CDR3 protein is CASSSPRQGHEQYF. In nucleotides, the CDR3 is TGTGCCAGCAGCTCGCCCCGACAGGGGCACGAGCAGTACTTC. This chain uses TRBV11-2 with TRBJ2-7, with TRBD1 matching 8 bases. Trimming at V came to 4 bases and at J to 5 bases, leaving 7 bases not matched to a gene. Per germline, CDR1 SGHAT and CDR2 FQNNGV. The CDR3 is made up of 14 amino acids. Full variable domain (missing parts from reference TRBV11-2 and TRBJ2-7): EAGVAQSPRYKIIEKRQSVAFWCNPISGHATLYWYQQILGQGPKLLIQFQNNGVVDDSQLPKDRFSAERLKGVDSTLKIQPAKLEDSAVYLCASSSPRQGHEQYFGPGTRLTVT.

This clone was seen a handful of times. This chain uses TRBV27 with TRBJ2-3, with D tentatively TRBD2 (6 bases). Germline V gives CDR1 MNHEY, CDR2 SMNVEV (reference sequence). The V gene lost 5 bases and the J gene lost 5 bases, with 17 bases spanning the gap. This CDR3 has 15 amino acids. CDR3 residues: CASSNLRGNRDTQYF. CDR3 in DNA: TGTGCCAGCAGTAACCTCCGGGGGAACCGAGATACGCAGTATTTT.

This clone was recorded only once. The chain is built from TRBV6-6 and TRBJ2-5; TRBD2 agrees at 16 bases. Looked up from germline, CDR1 is MNHNY and CDR2 is SVGAGI (reference sequence). J was trimmed by 8 bases and V by 5 bases; bases with no gene match: 5. The CDR3 covers 15 residues. Written as DNA, the CDR3 is TGTGCCAGCAGTGGAGGGACTAGCGGGAGGGCCACCCAGTACTTC. It translates to CASSGGTSGRATQYF.

V is TRBV7-7 and J is TRBJ2-2; D is possibly TRBD1 or TRBD2 (6 bases each). This CDR3 is built from 14 residues. Trimming left V 2 bases short and J 4 bases short, with 8 bases between. Germline V gene sequence: CDR1 SSHAT, CDR2 FNYEAQ (reference sequence). CDR3 bases: TGTGCCAGCAGCTTACGGGGGCTCACCGGGGAGCTGTTTTTT. It codes for CASSLRGLTGELFF.

The rearrangement uses TRBV30 and TRBJ2-7; D not resolved. In germline, CDR1 is GTSNPN, CDR2 SVGIG (reference sequence). The CDR3 has 11 amino acids. V was pared by 1 base and J by 5 bases, with 6 bases between. CDR3 residues: CAWSDGNEQYF. Written as DNA, the CDR3 is TGTGCCTGGAGTGACGGCAACGAGCAGTACTTC.

This rearrangement joins TRBV5-6 to TRBJ2-1; D is ambiguous. V was shortened by 1 base and J by 7 bases, with 12 bases between the two germline ends. This CDR3 comprises 14 residues. CDR1 SGHDT and CDR2 YYEEEE come from the germline V gene. DNA of the CDR3: TGTGCCAGCAGCTTGAAGACCCGCCTGAATGAGCAGTTCTTC. Protein product: CASSLKTRLNEQFF.

This clone was observed at least ten times. J is TRBJ2-3 and V is TRBV15, with D perhaps assigned TRBD1 or TRBD2 (5 bases each). Germline V CDR1 and CDR2: LNHNV, YYDKDF (reference sequence). The CDR3 spans 14 residues. V was trimmed by 5 bases and J by 4 bases, leaving 13 bases between them. The CDR3 loop reads CATSRGGEADTQYF. The DNA of the CDR3 is TGTGCCACCAGCCGTGGGGGAGAGGCAGATACGCAGTATTTT.

The V gene is TRBV6-5, the J gene TRBJ2-7, with 8 nucleotides matching TRBD2. The CDR3 has 16 residues. In germline, CDR1 is MNHEY, CDR2 SVGAGI. Unmatched junction bases numbered 6, after V lost 2 bases and J lost 0 bases. The CDR3 reads CASSYVLAVSSYEQYF. The CDR3 coding sequence is TGTGCCAGCAGTTACGTACTAGCGGTTAGCTCCTACGAGCAGTACTTC.

This clone was counted only a few times. Distinct nucleotide sequences in the sample also encode this CDR3. This chain uses TRBV30 with TRBJ1-5; TRBD1 aligns across 7 bases. V lost 2 bases, J lost 2 bases, and 3 bases stayed unmatched. Germline V gene data show CDR1 as GTSNPN and CDR2 as SVGIG (reference sequence). The CDR3 extends over 14 amino acids. CDR3 sequence (DNA): TGTGCCTGGAGTAAAGGGGGCGGCAATCAGCCCCAGCATTTT. The encoded protein is CAWSKGGGNQPQHF.

The rearrangement links TRBV7-8 to TRBJ1-5; D is undetermined. Germline V CDR1 and CDR2: SGHVS, FQNEAQ. Trimming removed 7 bases from V and 7 bases from J, with 14 bases in between. The CDR3 totals 13 residues. CDR3 region: CASTRGVEQPQHF. CDR3 sequence (DNA): TGTGCCAGCACCCGAGGAGTAGAACAGCCCCAGCATTTT.